What follows are 26 T cell receptor beta chains derived from one specimen sequenced in a study of T-cell reconstitution after alpha-beta-depleted transplantation in children. Unique molecular identifiers featured in how the TCRbeta library was prepared. Each CDR3 protein is one row after TCRdb ran MiXCR on the PCR reads. The table lists more than 450,000 distinct CDR3 sequences, approximately 20% of them singletons. The sequencing here drew on PBMCs from the stem cell graft donor, taken from the stem cell graft. These receptors were collected from a human donor who donated a stem cell graft to a child with acute lymphoblastic leukemia.

This clonotype showed up just a few times. The chain recombines TRBV12-3 or TRBV12-4 with TRBJ1-3, with D hard to call. The V end was cut by 2 bases, the J end by 0 bases, with 8 bases between. CDR3 length: 15 amino acids. CDR3 in amino acids: CASSLPGFSGNTIYF. Written as DNA, the CDR3 is TGTGCCAGCAGTTTACCAGGCTTCTCTGGAAACACCATATATTTT.

This clonotype has just a few counts. The chain combines TRBV7-6 with TRBJ2-1; weak D call: TRBD1 (6 bases). Germline lookup yields CDR1 SGHVS and CDR2 FNYEAQ. V was shortened by 6 bases and J by 3 bases, with 15 bases between the two germline ends. The CDR3 runs to 15 residues. CDR3 sequence: CASRPGTPNYNEQFF. CDR3 coding DNA: TGTGCCAGCAGACCAGGGACACCCAACTACAATGAGCAGTTCTTC. Together with reference TRBV7-6 and TRBJ2-1, the CDR3 gives the full variable domain: GAGVSQSPRYKVTKRGQDVALRCDPISGHVSLYWYRQALGQGPEFLTYFNYEAQQDKSGLPNDRFSAERPEGSISTLTIQRTEQRDSAMYRCASRPGTPNYNEQFFGPGTRLTVL.

A few counts support this clonotype. The gene calls are TRBV4-2 and TRBJ1-4, with D perhaps TRBD1 (6 bases). Per the germline V gene, CDR1 is LGHNA and CDR2 is YNFKEQ. The CDR3 runs 16 residues. Between the trimmed V and J ends, which lost 1 base and 5 bases, there was a span of 14 bases. In DNA, the CDR3 is TGTGCCAGCAGCCAAGTGGGGACACGGGAGAATGAAAAACTGTTTTTT. Translating gives CASSQVGTRENEKLFF.

This clonotype occurred a few times. The chain couples TRBV19 to TRBJ2-7; 8 bases are shared with TRBD1. V gave up 2 bases and J gave up 5 bases; unmatched junction bases: 14. This CDR3 is built from 17 residues. Germline CDR1 and CDR2: LNHDA and SQIVND (reference sequence). The CDR3 loop reads CASSILAGQGEVNEQYF. CDR3 nucleotide sequence: TGTGCCAGTAGTATATTAGCAGGACAGGGCGAAGTAAACGAGCAGTACTTC.

V gene TRBV18 combines with J gene TRBJ2-3, with D perhaps TRBD2 (6 bases). V was trimmed by 6 bases and J by 0 bases, leaving 28 bases between them. Germline assignment: CDR1 KGHSH and CDR2 LQKENI. CDR3 length equals 20 residues. The CDR3 nucleotides are TGTGCCAGCTCGCCGAGAGCCATTGGGACTCTTTTCCGGAGCACAGATACGCAGTATTTT. Encoded protein: CASSPRAIGTLFRSTDTQYF.

The gene calls are TRBV27 and TRBJ2-7; D may be TRBD1 (6 bases). The CDR3 is made up of 13 amino acids. The V and J ends lost 9 bases and 2 bases respectively, with 14 bases between them. Germline-derived CDR1 and CDR2 are MNHEY and SMNVEV (reference sequence). This CDR3 is CASGRGQTYEQYF. The CDR3 DNA sequence: TGTGCCAGTGGGAGAGGACAGACCTACGAGCAGTACTTC.

The gene calls are TRBV3-1 and TRBJ2-3; 9 bases map to TRBD2. The V gene's germline CDR1 is LGHDT and CDR2 YNNKEL (reference sequence). After removal of 4 bases from V and 2 bases from J, the junction contained 4 bases not matched to a gene. The CDR3 is 15 residues long. CDR3 loop: CASSRGLAFTDTQYF. Here the CDR3 DNA reads TGTGCCAGCAGCCGCGGACTAGCGTTCACAGATACGCAGTATTTT.

This clonotype was picked up a small number of times. V gene TRBV7-9 combines with J gene TRBJ1-5; D perhaps matches TRBD1 (5 bases). The CDR3 spans 16 residues. V lost 5 bases and J lost 11, with 25 bases in between. Germline CDR1 and CDR2: SEHNR and FQNEAQ (reference sequence). The DNA for the CDR3 is TGTGCCAGCAGCCTCGGCTGGCAAGGGGTCCCGGGGTCCCAGCATTTT. It yields the protein CASSLGWQGVPGSQHF. Drawing the rest from reference TRBV7-9 and TRBJ1-5, the complete variable domain is DTGVSQNPRHKITKRGQNVTFRCDPISEHNRLYWYRQTLGQGPEFLTYFQNEAQLEKSRLLSDRFSAERPKGSFSTLEIQRTEQGDSAMYLCASSLGWQGVPGSQHFGDGTRLSIL.

The chain has TRBV18 and TRBJ1-2; 10 positions match TRBD1. Germline V CDR1 and CDR2: KGHSH, LQKENI. With V trimmed by 2 bases and J by 8 bases, 2 bases remained unmatched. The CDR3 contains 13 residues. The DNA for the CDR3 is TGTGCCAGCTCACCAGGACAGGGGGAAGGCTACACCTTC. It is translated as CASSPGQGEGYTF.

This clonotype was found a few times. The chain has TRBV5-6 and TRBJ1-1; D remains ambiguous. The CDR3 sequence is 11 residues long. The V gene lost 2 bases and the J gene lost 10 bases, with 9 bases spanning the gap. Germline assignment: CDR1 SGHDT and CDR2 YYEEEE. CDR3 sequence (DNA): TGTGCCAGCAGCTTTGGAAAAGGAGCTTTCTTT. Translation gives CASSFGKGAFF. Full variable domain (outside the CDR3, taken from reference TRBV5-6 and TRBJ1-1): DAGVTQSPTHLIKTRGQQVTLRCSPKSGHDTVSWYQQALGQGPQFIFQYYEEEERQRGNFPDRFSGHQFPNYSSELNVNALLLGDSALYLCASSFGKGAFFGQGTRLTVV.

The V call is TRBV29-1, the J call TRBJ1-2; no definite D call. Germline CDR1 reads SQVTM; CDR2 reads ANQGSEA. With 6 bases removed from V and 3 bases from J, the gap between germline ends came to 14 bases. There are 13 residues in the CDR3. The DNA for the CDR3 is TGCAGCGTATCCACCCTGGAGGACTATGGCTACACCTTC. Amino acids: CSVSTLEDYGYTF.

The J gene is TRBJ2-1, the V gene TRBV12-3 or TRBV12-4; 13 positions match TRBD2. With 3 bases clipped from V and 9 bases from J, the junction kept 5 bases outside the gene matches. CDR3 length: 15 residues. CDR3: CASSFSRLAGGEQFF. The CDR3 DNA sequence: TGTGCCAGCAGTTTTTCAAGACTAGCGGGAGGTGAGCAGTTCTTC.

The chain carries TRBV19 and TRBJ2-1; 9 bases fit TRBD2. V lost 1 base to trimming and J lost 10 bases; unmatched junction nucleotides: 14. This CDR3 has 17 residues. Germline V gene lookup returns CDR1 LNHDA and CDR2 SQIVND (reference sequence). CDR3 in amino acids: CASSIVGSGSIAGEQFF. In nucleotides, the CDR3 is TGTGCCAGTAGTATAGTTGGTAGCGGGAGCATCGCGGGGGAGCAGTTCTTC.

This clonotype was found a few times. The rearrangement joins TRBV12-3 or TRBV12-4 to TRBJ2-5, with 8 bases matching TRBD2. This CDR3 has 16 residues. After removal of 4 bases from V and 1 base from J, the junction contained 8 bases not matched to a gene. The CDR3 DNA follows: TGTGCCAGCAGTTCCGCGGGAGGCGGTAGCCAAGAGACCCAGTACTTC. Its translation: CASSSAGGGSQETQYF.

The chain is built from TRBV5-1 and TRBJ2-7; no firm D call. Germline lookup yields CDR1 SGHRS and CDR2 YFSETQ. The CDR3 spans 14 residues. Trimming removed 0 bases from V and 2 bases from J, with 9 bases in between. The CDR3 DNA sequence: TGCGCCAGCAGCTTGGAGGTTGGGACCTACGAGCAGTACTTC. Residues: CASSLEVGTYEQYF.

The chain carries TRBV27 and TRBJ1-2; a possible D gene is TRBD1 (6 bases). The CDR3 is 15 amino acids. The V and J ends lost 4 bases and 6 bases respectively, with 18 bases between them. Germline V lookup: CDR1 MNHEY, CDR2 SMNVEV (reference sequence). As DNA, the CDR3 is TGTGCCAGCAGTTCCCCCGGGGGGAGGACAGATGGCTACACCTTC. Translating gives CASSSPGGRTDGYTF.

This clonotype has just a few counts. This rearrangement joins TRBV4-2 to TRBJ2-7; possible D gene TRBD2, 5 bases. The germline V gene has CDR1 LGHNA and CDR2 YNFKEQ. The CDR3 is 16 residues long. V was trimmed by 0 bases and J by 3 bases, leaving 15 bases between them. CDR3 in amino acids: CASSQDPEASFYEQYF. The CDR3 nucleotides are TGTGCCAGCAGCCAAGATCCGGAGGCCTCTTTCTACGAGCAGTACTTC.

This clonotype was counted between two and nine times. J is TRBJ2-1 and V is TRBV11-2, with a possible D match to TRBD1 (5 bases). CDR3 size: 16 residues. Germline CDR1 is SGHAT and CDR2 is FQNNGV. Trimming stripped 2 bases from V and 0 bases from J, with 11 bases between. The CDR3 sequence is CASSLWGRVSYNEQFF. CDR3 in DNA: TGTGCCAGCAGCTTATGGGGCAGGGTCTCCTACAATGAGCAGTTCTTC. The full variable domain, completed using reference TRBV11-2 and TRBJ2-1, is EAGVAQSPRYKIIEKRQSVAFWCNPISGHATLYWYQQILGQGPKLLIQFQNNGVVDDSQLPKDRFSAERLKGVDSTLKIQPAKLEDSAVYLCASSLWGRVSYNEQFFGPGTRLTVL.

This clonotype was detected a few times. The chain carries TRBV7-2 and TRBJ2-1; 15 nucleotides match TRBD2. Germline CDR1 SGHTA, CDR2 FQGNSA. With V trimmed by 4 bases and J by 8 bases, 6 bases remained unmatched. The CDR3 runs 16 residues. The CDR3 loop reads CASSSWTSGRGDEQFF. The CDR3 bases are TGTGCCAGCAGCTCGTGGACTAGCGGGAGGGGCGATGAGCAGTTCTTC.

The rearrangement joins TRBV9 to TRBJ2-1, with D possibly called TRBD1 or TRBD2 (6 bases each). The germline gives CDR1 SGDLS, CDR2 YYNGEE. This CDR3 is 13 amino acids long. V was cut by 0 bases and J by 9 bases, with 10 bases left in between. CDR3 in amino acids: CASSVGGGGEQFF. CDR3 bases: TGTGCCAGCAGCGTAGGAGGAGGGGGTGAGCAGTTCTTC.

This chain links TRBV20-1 with TRBJ2-1; no definite D call. The germline gives CDR1 DFQATT, CDR2 SNEGSKA (reference sequence). Trimming stripped 3 bases from V and 0 bases from J, with 12 bases between. This CDR3 is 15 amino acids long. This CDR3 is CSARQTDLSYNEQFF. The CDR3 DNA reads as TGCAGTGCTAGGCAAACTGACCTCTCCTACAATGAGCAGTTCTTC.

V usage is TRBV9 and J usage is TRBJ1-1, with 9 bases identical to TRBD1. Germline V gene sequence: CDR1 SGDLS, CDR2 YYNGEE. The trim removed 7 bases at V and 4 bases at J, leaving 2 bases unmatched. The CDR3 has 12 amino acids. The CDR3 spells CASGTGSTEAFF. Here the CDR3 DNA reads TGTGCCAGCGGGACAGGGTCCACTGAAGCTTTCTTT.

The V call is TRBV5-1, the J call TRBJ2-1, with 15 nucleotides matching TRBD2. Unmatched junction bases numbered 6, after V lost 2 bases and J lost 6 bases. CDR3 length: 17 amino acids. Germline V CDR1 and CDR2: SGHRS, YFSETQ. CDR3 DNA: TGCGCCAGCAGCTTTACCTGGACTAGCGGGAGGGCCAATGAGCAGTTCTTC. It yields the protein CASSFTWTSGRANEQFF.

This chain uses TRBV4-1 with TRBJ2-7; TRBD1 is a possible D gene (5 bases). CDR1 and CDR2 (germline): MGHRA, YSYEKL. This CDR3 has 14 residues. With 3 bases removed from V and 1 base from J, the gap between germline ends came to 10 bases. The chain's CDR3 is CASSQPGKSYEQYF. In nucleotides, the CDR3 is TGCGCCAGCAGCCAGCCAGGGAAATCCTACGAGCAGTACTTC.

This clonotype has only one observation. V is TRBV4-1 and J is TRBJ2-7; D unresolved. The CDR3 totals 15 residues. V shed 0 bases and J shed 6 bases, with 15 bases lying between them. Germline-derived CDR1 and CDR2 are MGHRA and YSYEKL. The CDR3 nucleotides read TGCGCCAGCAGCCAAGATCCACGAAATCTCCGCGAGCAGTACTTC. As protein: CASSQDPRNLREQYF.

The genes are TRBV5-4 and TRBJ1-3, with D perhaps matching TRBD1 (5 bases). The V gene lost 4 bases and the J gene lost 4 bases, with 12 bases spanning the gap. The CDR3 length is 14 residues. CDR1 and CDR2 from the germline V gene are SGHNT and YYREEE (reference sequence). This CDR3 is CASSGTFGGNTIYF. The CDR3 DNA follows: TGTGCCAGCAGCGGGACTTTCGGGGGAAACACCATATATTTT.